This TCR beta chain was observed in a study of shared clonotypes between healthy human individuals (dated by TCRdb to 2020 to 2021). Context from the whole study: Three men and two women, aged 18 to 49 years, made up the cohort. Blood TCR repertoires of roughly 5 healthy adults were deeply sequenced to estimate repertoire size and the extent of clonotype sharing between individuals. To increase sequencing depth and limit assay-specific biases, different laboratories used diverse techniques to prepare libraries and sequence TCR repertoires. Leukapheresis yielded between about 0.8 and 8.9 billion PBMCs per donor. Broader findings and caveats from the paper: Sampling was restricted to blood, and TCR repertoires in tissue are likely to differ from TCR repertoires in blood. The genetic and exposure-history diversity represented was limited by the small number of donors. Pairwise subsampling led to the expectation that sequencing depth would affect the degree of clonotype sharing among donors.

CDR1 and CDR2 (MDHEN, SYDVKM) derive from the germline V gene. The CDR3 starts with the cysteine, ends with the phenylalanine, and has 15 residues. The retained sequence is limited to the CDR3, 45 bases, with the frame set at the first base. Trimming takes 1 base from V and 2 bases from J, and the germline ends sit 12 bases apart. As for this clone: Its antigen is still unknown. No much larger clonotype is one base removed from it; base qualities were not supplied.

The donors were healthy, HIV-negative adults who had no recently reported acute infections or vaccinations. Only Caucasian adults living in Nashville, Tennessee, USA were represented among the donors. For unsorted samples, approximately 84 million PBMCs were counted, and genomic DNA was extracted using the QIAamp DNA Blood Mini kit. Blood was obtained by leukapheresis, after which PBMCs were separated by Ficoll-Histopaque density gradient centrifugation and cryopreserved in liquid nitrogen vapor phase. Using the deep immunoSEQ assay, TCR CDR3 regions were amplified from genomic DNA by multiplex PCR. Extracted genomic DNA from each cell subset was spread evenly across all wells of several immunoSEQ 96-well plates, with each plate serving as a replicate. For unsorted PBMC, each replicate PCR was loaded with roughly 0.3 ug genomic DNA, equivalent to about 30,000 T cell genomes. Ten immunoSEQ deep assay plates were used to sequence the unsorted PBMC genomic DNA. Purified libraries were quantified with a Qubit 3.0 fluorometer, sized on a Bioanalyzer 2100, and re-quantified with the KAPA Library Quantification kit. Each immunoSEQ 96-well plate was sequenced on its own single-read 150-cycle Illumina NextSeq 550 flow cell. As for how the authors treated the data: Because only junctional sequences without quality scores were contained in the immunoSEQ output, filtering matching that applied to full-length reads could not be performed. Sequences were annotated with PyIR, a Python wrapper for IgBLAST v1.9, using IMGT germline references to assign V/J genes and CDR3. Reads were filtered out if the reads had weak V/J assignments (E-value above 1e-6), no CDR3, stop codons, out-of-frame junctions, or ambiguous translated residues. V3J clonotypes were defined as sequences sharing the same inferred V gene, J gene, and CDR3 amino acid sequence. To compute the percentage overlap between repertoires, the number of shared unique clonotypes was divided by the size of the smaller repertoire. Three approaches were used to assess repertoire richness: RTK rarefaction, the Chao1 estimator, and Recon v2.1 estimates of unobserved clonotypes. Not all clones reach the TCRdb copy of this immuneACCESS table, which keeps in-frame sequences only. Checked studies attribute under half of the gap to unresolved V genes and leave the rest unexplained. For V, J and clone size, that table is used; D and trimming come from the DNA. In all, the sample holds around 500,000 clones, and over 65% of those were seen once. The biggest ten clones account for about an eighth of the sample.

The sequence was collected from a woman aged 40 to 50 in good health. Some clones in this sample may be carry-over from other donors' samples. The sequenced material came from PBMCs. The chain employs TRBV28 and TRBJ2-7; 6 matching bases give a weak D call of TRBD1. The CDR3 is CASSLSGVRAYEQYF. The DNA sequence follows: TGTGCCAGCAGTTTATCAGGGGTTAGGGCCTACGAGCAGTACTTC. Beyond the CDR3, the reference TRBV28 and TRBJ2-7 genes provide the residues; the full variable domain reads: DVKVTQSSRYLVKRTGEKVFLECVQDMDHENMFWYRQDPGLGLRLIYFSYDVKMKEKGDIPEGYSVSREKKERFSLILESASTNQTSMYLCASSLSGVRAYEQYFGPGTRLTVT.